This is a list of T cell receptor beta chains from one sample in a study of blood T cell repertoires in COVID-19. Sequencing was performed with immunoSEQ multiplex PCR; in TCRdb, only in-frame clones are kept and a portion is missing. The table records a few hundred thousand clones, 75% to 90% of them present only once. Sequencing was carried out using peripheral blood. These receptors were taken from a woman in her sixties or seventies with acute or convalescent COVID-19. Each CDR3 is given with its conserved first and last residue. A D gene is named only where the DNA matches it firmly. A row's size may be missing; if present it is once, few, many or a size class.

j_call: TRBJ2-7; v_call: TRBV7-9; clone_size: NA; d_call: TRBD2; cdr3_nt: TGTGCCAGCAGCTTAGCATACGGGGGGGCTATGGAGCAGTACTTC; cdr3_aa: CASSLAYGGAMEQYF
j_call: TRBJ1-2; v_call: TRBV6-5; clone_size: NA; d_call: NA; cdr3_nt: TGTGCCAGCAGTTACTCGAAGGCAGGCAACTATGGCTACACCTTC; cdr3_aa: CASSYSKAGNYGYTF
j_call: TRBJ2-7; v_call: TRBV28; clone_size: NA; d_call: TRBD2; cdr3_nt: TGTGCCAGCAGGGCTTCTCTAGCGGGGGGATCCTACGAGCAGTACTTC; cdr3_aa: CASRASLAGGSYEQYF
j_call: TRBJ1-1; v_call: TRBV6-5; clone_size: few; d_call: NA; cdr3_nt: TGTGCCAGCAGTCGACAGGTCTACTACACTGAAGCTTTCTTT; cdr3_aa: CASSRQVYYTEAFF
j_call: TRBJ1-2; v_call: TRBV4-2; clone_size: NA; d_call: TRBD1; cdr3_nt: TGTGCCAGCAGCCTGGACAGGGATAACTATGGCTACACCTTC; cdr3_aa: CASSLDRDNYGYTF
j_call: TRBJ2-3; v_call: TRBV6-1; clone_size: NA; d_call: NA; cdr3_nt: TGTGCCAGCAGTGAAGTAAGGACAGACACAGATACGCAGTATTTT; cdr3_aa: CASSEVRTDTDTQYF
j_call: TRBJ2-2; v_call: TRBV5-6; clone_size: NA; d_call: NA; cdr3_nt: TGTGCCAGCAGCTTGCCTAGAGGGATCAACACCGGGGAGCTGTTTTTT; cdr3_aa: CASSLPRGINTGELFF
j_call: TRBJ2-3; v_call: TRBV16; clone_size: NA; d_call: NA; cdr3_nt: TGTGCCAGCAGCCAAGGGCGGGCTAGCACAGATACGCAGTATTTT; cdr3_aa: CASSQGRASTDTQYF
j_call: TRBJ2-3; v_call: TRBV7-9; clone_size: NA; d_call: TRBD1; cdr3_nt: TGTGCCAGCAGCTTAGGGACAGGGCTTGCAGATACGCAGTATTTT; cdr3_aa: CASSLGTGLADTQYF
j_call: TRBJ1-6; v_call: TRBV18; clone_size: once; d_call: NA; cdr3_nt: TGTGCCAGCTCACCGGAACAGCCAAGGCATAATTCACCCCTCCACTTT; cdr3_aa: CASSPEQPRHNSPLHF
j_call: TRBJ2-7; v_call: TRBV7-7; clone_size: NA; d_call: NA; cdr3_nt: TGTGCTAGCAGCCCCCGCGGCGCGGGACGGGGTCAGCCCTACGAGCAGTACTTC; cdr3_aa: CASSPRGAGRGQPYEQYF
j_call: TRBJ1-2; v_call: TRBV10-2; clone_size: NA; d_call: NA; cdr3_nt: TGCGCCAGCAGTGAGGCCAGTGGCTACACCTTC; cdr3_aa: CASSEASGYTF
j_call: TRBJ1-3; v_call: TRBV7-6; clone_size: NA; d_call: TRBD1; cdr3_nt: TGTGCCAGCAGTCCCACAGGGGGAGGAAACACCATATATTTT; cdr3_aa: CASSPTGGGNTIYF
j_call: TRBJ2-6; v_call: TRBV5-1; clone_size: NA; d_call: NA; cdr3_nt: TGCGCCAGCAGCTTGCGCACAACAGGCTCTGGGGCCAACGTCCTGACTTTC; cdr3_aa: CASSLRTTGSGANVLTF
j_call: TRBJ2-5; v_call: TRBV5-5; clone_size: NA; d_call: TRBD2; cdr3_nt: TGTGCCAGCAGCTTGTATAGCGGGGAACGGACCCAGTACTTC; cdr3_aa: CASSLYSGERTQYF
j_call: TRBJ2-7; v_call: TRBV19; clone_size: NA; d_call: TRBD2; cdr3_nt: TGTGCCAACACTAGCGGGGGGTACGGCGAGCAGTACTTC; cdr3_aa: CANTSGGYGEQYF
j_call: TRBJ2-2; v_call: TRBV6-5; clone_size: few; d_call: TRBD1; cdr3_nt: TGTGCCAGCAGGACCGGGACAGCGAACACCGGGGAGCTGTTTTTT; cdr3_aa: CASRTGTANTGELFF
j_call: TRBJ1-4; v_call: TRBV10-2; clone_size: NA; d_call: TRBD1; cdr3_nt: TGCGCCAGCAGTCCAGAAACACACAGGGGCGGATGGGATAATGAAAAACTGTTTTTT; cdr3_aa: CASSPETHRGGWDNEKLFF
j_call: TRBJ2-3; v_call: TRBV12-3/TRBV12-4; clone_size: NA; d_call: TRBD2; cdr3_nt: TGTGCCAGCAGAGCGGGAACAGATACGCAGTATTTT; cdr3_aa: CASRAGTDTQYF
j_call: TRBJ2-2; v_call: TRBV5-4; clone_size: NA; d_call: TRBD2; cdr3_nt: TGTGCCAGCAGCTCTTCGTTACTAGCGGGGGGGAACGGGGAGCTGTTTTTT; cdr3_aa: CASSSSLLAGGNGELFF
j_call: TRBJ1-2; v_call: TRBV10-3; clone_size: few; d_call: NA; cdr3_nt: TGTGCCATCAGTGAGGAAGGGAGTGGAGGCTACACCTTC; cdr3_aa: CAISEEGSGGYTF
j_call: TRBJ2-3; v_call: TRBV5-1; clone_size: NA; d_call: TRBD1; cdr3_nt: TGCGCCAGCAGCTTAGGACAGGGAAGGGGGGCGCAGTATTTT; cdr3_aa: CASSLGQGRGAQYF
j_call: TRBJ1-2; v_call: TRBV30; clone_size: NA; d_call: NA; cdr3_nt: TGTGCCTGGAGTGACGCGACAGGCCCCGCTAACTATGGCTACACCTTC; cdr3_aa: CAWSDATGPANYGYTF
j_call: TRBJ1-5; v_call: TRBV18; clone_size: once; d_call: TRBD1; cdr3_nt: TGTGCCAGTTCGGGACAGAATAGCAATCAGCCCCAGCATTTT; cdr3_aa: CASSGQNSNQPQHF
j_call: TRBJ2-1; v_call: TRBV27; clone_size: few; d_call: NA; cdr3_nt: TGTGCCAGCAGGACGGGTCTTTCTTACAATGAGCAGTTCTTC; cdr3_aa: CASRTGLSYNEQFF
j_call: TRBJ2-7; v_call: TRBV7-8; clone_size: NA; d_call: NA; cdr3_nt: TGTGCCAGCAGTGGAGGGACAGAAGGCTCCTACGAGCAGTACTTC; cdr3_aa: CASSGGTEGSYEQYF
j_call: TRBJ1-1; v_call: TRBV3-1/TRBV3-2; clone_size: few; d_call: NA; cdr3_nt: TGTGCCAGCACCCGGAACACTGAAGCTTTCTTT; cdr3_aa: CASTRNTEAFF
j_call: TRBJ1-2; v_call: TRBV7-9; clone_size: NA; d_call: NA; cdr3_nt: TGTGCCAGCAGCTTACAGGGCGCCGATGGCTACACCTTC; cdr3_aa: CASSLQGADGYTF
j_call: TRBJ1-1; v_call: TRBV11-2; clone_size: NA; d_call: NA; cdr3_nt: TGTGCCAGCAGCCTGGGGGGGAACACTGAAGCTTTCTTT; cdr3_aa: CASSLGGNTEAFF
j_call: TRBJ2-1; v_call: TRBV12-5; clone_size: NA; d_call: TRBD1; cdr3_nt: TGTGCTAGTGGTTTCGGTCTGCAGGGGGCTGTCTACAATGAGCAGTTCTTC; cdr3_aa: CASGFGLQGAVYNEQFF
j_call: TRBJ2-1; v_call: TRBV24-1; clone_size: NA; d_call: TRBD2; cdr3_nt: TGTGCCACCGGTGCGGGGGGGACTTACAATGAGCAGTTCTTC; cdr3_aa: CATGAGGTYNEQFF
j_call: TRBJ2-7; v_call: TRBV2; clone_size: few; d_call: TRBD1; cdr3_nt: TGTGCCAGCAGTTCTGACAGGGGGCGCTCCCACGAGCAGTACTTC; cdr3_aa: CASSSDRGRSHEQYF
j_call: TRBJ1-2; v_call: TRBV5-1; clone_size: NA; d_call: NA; cdr3_nt: TGCGCCAGCAGCTCCTCAGGGGATTATGGCTACACCTTC; cdr3_aa: CASSSSGDYGYTF
j_call: TRBJ1-4; v_call: TRBV5-6; clone_size: NA; d_call: NA; cdr3_nt: TGTGCCAGCAGCTTGGGGGGGCCTGCAACTAATGAAAAACTGTTTTTT; cdr3_aa: CASSLGGPATNEKLFF
j_call: TRBJ2-1; v_call: TRBV2; clone_size: NA; d_call: TRBD2; cdr3_nt: TGTGCCAGCGGATGGCGTGGGACTAGCTCCTACAATGAGCAGTTCTTC; cdr3_aa: CASGWRGTSSYNEQFF
j_call: TRBJ2-7; v_call: TRBV10-3; clone_size: NA; d_call: NA; cdr3_nt: TGTGCCATCAGTGAGTCGGGGGCCTCATACGAGCAGTACTTC; cdr3_aa: CAISESGASYEQYF
j_call: TRBJ2-3; v_call: TRBV7-3; clone_size: NA; d_call: TRBD2; cdr3_nt: TGTGCCAGCAGCTTAATGACGGTAGCGGGGGGCACAGATACGCAGTATTTT; cdr3_aa: CASSLMTVAGGTDTQYF
j_call: TRBJ1-2; v_call: TRBV6-5; clone_size: NA; d_call: NA; cdr3_nt: TGTGCCAGCAGTTACAACAGGGATCACTATGGCTACACCTTC; cdr3_aa: CASSYNRDHYGYTF
j_call: TRBJ2-3; v_call: TRBV2; clone_size: once; d_call: NA; cdr3_nt: TGTGCCAGCAGTGCGGCGCGGCTAGATACGCAGTATTTT; cdr3_aa: CASSAARLDTQYF
j_call: TRBJ1-5; v_call: TRBV25-1; clone_size: NA; d_call: NA; cdr3_nt: TGTGCCAGCAGTCACAGGGACAATCAGCCCCAGCATTTT; cdr3_aa: CASSHRDNQPQHF
j_call: TRBJ2-1; v_call: TRBV3-1/TRBV3-2; clone_size: NA; d_call: TRBD2; cdr3_nt: TGTGCCAGCAGCCCCAGACTAGCGGGGAACAATGAGCAGTTCTTC; cdr3_aa: CASSPRLAGNNEQFF
j_call: TRBJ2-5; v_call: TRBV12-5; clone_size: NA; d_call: TRBD2; cdr3_nt: TGTGCTAGTGGGACTTCCCGGGGTAGCGGGGAAGAGACCCAGTACTTC; cdr3_aa: CASGTSRGSGEETQYF
j_call: TRBJ1-1; v_call: TRBV6-4; clone_size: once; d_call: NA; cdr3_nt: TGTGCCAGCAGGCCAGAAGGACAGACTATATCCACTGAAGCTTTCTTT; cdr3_aa: CASRPEGQTISTEAFF
j_call: TRBJ1-2; v_call: TRBV14; clone_size: NA; d_call: NA; cdr3_nt: TGTGCCAGCAGCCAAGACATTGACTATGGCTACACCTTC; cdr3_aa: CASSQDIDYGYTF
j_call: TRBJ1-1; v_call: TRBV5-8; clone_size: NA; d_call: NA; cdr3_nt: TGTGCCAGCAGCGCCCGAACTGTTAGGAACACTGAAGCTTTCTTT; cdr3_aa: CASSARTVRNTEAFF
j_call: TRBJ2-7; v_call: TRBV5-6; clone_size: NA; d_call: NA; cdr3_nt: TGTGCCAGCAGCTTGGGGTGGCGCGGCTCCTACGAGCAGTACTTC; cdr3_aa: CASSLGWRGSYEQYF
j_call: TRBJ2-5; v_call: TRBV20-1; clone_size: NA; d_call: TRBD1; cdr3_nt: TGCAGTGCGGGACAGGAAGAGACCCAGTACTTC; cdr3_aa: CSAGQEETQYF
j_call: TRBJ2-3; v_call: TRBV18; clone_size: NA; d_call: NA; cdr3_nt: TGTGCCAGCTCACCCACGGAGGGGTCAACAGATACGCAGTATTTT; cdr3_aa: CASSPTEGSTDTQYF
j_call: TRBJ2-3; v_call: TRBV9; clone_size: once; d_call: TRBD2; cdr3_nt: TGTGCCAGCAGCGTTGGGGGGGTCACAGATACGCAGTATTTT; cdr3_aa: CASSVGGVTDTQYF
j_call: TRBJ2-2; v_call: TRBV2; clone_size: NA; d_call: TRBD2; cdr3_nt: TGTGCCAGCAGTACTGGACTAGCGGGGTTGAACACCGGGGAGCTGTTTTTT; cdr3_aa: CASSTGLAGLNTGELFF
j_call: TRBJ2-3; v_call: TRBV11-2; clone_size: NA; d_call: NA; cdr3_nt: TGTGCCAGCAGGGGCGTCCGCAGGGATACGCAGTATTTT; cdr3_aa: CASRGVRRDTQYF
j_call: TRBJ2-2; v_call: TRBV6-5; clone_size: NA; d_call: NA; cdr3_nt: TGTGCCAGCAGTCCGGGACACTCGAACACCGGGGAGCTGTTTTTT; cdr3_aa: CASSPGHSNTGELFF
j_call: TRBJ1-3; v_call: TRBV6-6; clone_size: NA; d_call: NA; cdr3_nt: TGTGCCAGCAGCAGGATCAGATCAGGAAACACCATATATTTT; cdr3_aa: CASSRIRSGNTIYF
j_call: TRBJ2-7; v_call: TRBV7-3; clone_size: once; d_call: NA; cdr3_nt: TGTGCCAGCAGCAAATCCCGCCAGTCCGAGCAGTACTTC; cdr3_aa: CASSKSRQSEQYF
j_call: TRBJ1-4; v_call: TRBV6-5; clone_size: NA; d_call: NA; cdr3_nt: TGTGCCAGCAGCCTTACAGGGAGAGAAAAACTGTTTTTT; cdr3_aa: CASSLTGREKLFF
j_call: TRBJ2-2; v_call: TRBV5-1; clone_size: NA; d_call: NA; cdr3_nt: TGCGCCAGCAGTGTATCCACCGGGGAGCTGTTTTTT; cdr3_aa: CASSVSTGELFF
j_call: TRBJ1-6; v_call: TRBV10-3; clone_size: NA; d_call: TRBD1; cdr3_nt: TGTGCCATCAGTCGGACAGGGAATTCACCCCTCCACTTT; cdr3_aa: CAISRTGNSPLHF
j_call: TRBJ2-2; v_call: TRBV5-6; clone_size: NA; d_call: TRBD2; cdr3_nt: TGTGCCAGCAGCCCAAAAGCGGGGGGGCCCACCGGGGAGCTGTTTTTT; cdr3_aa: CASSPKAGGPTGELFF
j_call: TRBJ1-4; v_call: TRBV2; clone_size: NA; d_call: TRBD1; cdr3_nt: TGTGCCAGCAGTGAGGACAGGGGAGAAAAACTGTTTTTT; cdr3_aa: CASSEDRGEKLFF
j_call: TRBJ1-2; v_call: TRBV12-5; clone_size: NA; d_call: NA; cdr3_nt: TGTGCTAGTGGTCCTTCGACACGGAGGGTTTATGGCTACACCTTC; cdr3_aa: CASGPSTRRVYGYTF